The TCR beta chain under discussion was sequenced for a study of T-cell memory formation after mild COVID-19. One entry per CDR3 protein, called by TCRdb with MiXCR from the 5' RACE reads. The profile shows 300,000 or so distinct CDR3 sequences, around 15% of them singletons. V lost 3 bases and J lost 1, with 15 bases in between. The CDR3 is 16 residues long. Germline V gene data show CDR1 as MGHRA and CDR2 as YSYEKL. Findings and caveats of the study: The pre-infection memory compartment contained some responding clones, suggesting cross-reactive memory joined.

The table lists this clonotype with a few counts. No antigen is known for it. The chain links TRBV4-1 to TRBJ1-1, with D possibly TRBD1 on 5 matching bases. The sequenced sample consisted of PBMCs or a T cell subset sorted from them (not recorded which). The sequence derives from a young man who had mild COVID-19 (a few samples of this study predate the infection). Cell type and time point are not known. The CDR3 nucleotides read TGCGCCAGCAGCCAGACCCCGGGACTTGAGAACACTGAAGCTTTCTTT. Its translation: CASSQTPGLENTEAFF.